This T cell receptor (beta chain) was profiled in a study of cytomegalovirus exposure and HLA in healthy donors. At the level of the study: Drawn from HLA-typed donors, tens of millions of unique TCRs were held in an early data release. Study-level results: In a later analysis, a missense DCLRE1C variant was linked to TCR beta V- and J-gene trimming.

This clone was seen once. What it binds is not known. 60 Vbeta and 13 Jbeta primers were used in PCR. Per the original methods: In a later analysis, around 12 million of 65 million to 90 million unique beta chains occurred in at least two donors. The repertoire was sequenced with immunoSEQ multiplex PCR; TCRdb's copy has only in-frame clones and lacks some. The V and J calls and the clone size are those of that table, but D and trimming were determined from the DNA. Counted here are 90,000 to 120,000 clones, over 60% occurring once; the ten biggest clones make up 4% to 5%. The CDR3 extends over 15 amino acids. V dropped 2 bases and J dropped 2 bases, with 9 bases sitting between them. Germline V lookup: CDR1 KGHSH, CDR2 LQKENI. At sampling all donors were nominally healthy, likely with unrecorded immune exposures.

The TCR sequence derives from a male donor in good health and CMV-seronegative. Material for sequencing was PBMCs. V gene TRBV18 combines with J gene TRBJ2-2, with D unresolved. CDR3 DNA: TGTGCCAGCTCACCAGCGGCAGCAAACACCGGGGAGCTGTTTTTT. Encoded protein: CASSPAAANTGELFF. The whole variable domain, remainder taken from reference TRBV18 and TRBJ2-2, is NAGVMQNPRHLVRRRGQEARLRCSPMKGHSHVYWYRQLPEEGLKFMVYLQKENIIDESGMPKERFSAEFPKEGPSILRIQQVVRGDSAAYFCASSPAAANTGELFFGEGSRLTVL.